What follows is one TCR beta chain and its context. The data belong to a study of blood T cells in healthy people across ages. A J-beta primer mix and a sample-barcoded 5' primer were used in a second PCR of about 6 to 12 cycles. TCRdb used MiXCR to reprocess the 5' RACE reads, holding one entry per CDR3 protein. The sample carries about 1,500,000 distinct CDR3 sequences, 28% recorded once. The clonotype was recovered from a woman aged 25-40 years in good health. The sequenced sample consisted of blood.

The CDR3 nucleotides read TGCGCCAGCAGCCCGGACAGGGGCGGTGCGGCTGAAGCTTTCTTT. It encodes CASSPDRGGAAEAFF. The V call is TRBV5-1, the J call TRBJ1-1; 9 bases are a match to TRBD1. This CDR3 is 15 amino acids long. The J segment lost 6 bases and the V segment lost 4 bases, leaving 10 bases of the junction unmatched. In germline, CDR1 is SGHRS, CDR2 YFSETQ.